This is a list of T cell receptor beta chains from one sample in a study of OX40 agonist ivuxolimab in advanced cancers. Sequenced by immunoSEQ multiplex PCR; TCRdb stores in-frame clones only, minus some. Of about 29,000 clones in the sample, roughly 80% were seen once. Here the sequenced sample was CD4+ or CD8+ T cells sorted from blood, taken in a trial of the OX40 agonist ivuxolimab. The receptors come from an adult with an advanced solid tumor such as melanoma, head and neck, liver or kidney cancer. Both conserved end residues are part of each CDR3.

V	J	CDR3
TRBV6-5	TRBJ1-2	CASSLRGLHRGYTF
TRBV15	TRBJ2-3	CATRDTSGETDTQYF
TRBV10-3	TRBJ1-1	CAIRDRATEAFF
TRBV7-9	TRBJ2-3	CASSSGTAYIRTDTQYF
TRBV28	TRBJ2-3	CASSLGEGLSTDTQYF
TRBV15	TRBJ2-6	CATSQEAASGANVLTF
TRBV28	TRBJ2-7	CASTRTSYYEQYF
TRBV7-9	TRBJ1-5	CASSSDRRLNQPQHF
TRBV16	TRBJ2-7	CASSQLVGGEQYF
TRBV7-9	TRBJ1-2	CASSSPTGAGGYTF
TRBV10-3	TRBJ2-4	CAISESATSWELGGYKNIQYF
TRBV7-8	TRBJ1-1	CASSLAGGGGTEAFF
TRBV9	TRBJ2-1	CASSVRTAGPYNEQFF
TRBV7-9	TRBJ2-7	CASSLSRGYEQYF
TRBV25-1	TRBJ1-5	CASSTGGSQPQHF
TRBV7-2	TRBJ2-7	CASTQSSRDRVFEQYF
TRBV7-9	TRBJ2-1	CASSLTLASGNEQFF
TRBV9	TRBJ2-1	CASSVDPGQYNEQFF
TRBV7-8	TRBJ1-1	CASSLVTGGTEAFF
TRBV28	TRBJ1-1	CASGHREAFF
TRBV6-4	TRBJ2-1	CASSERTGEGHNEQFF
TRBV5-6	TRBJ1-5	CASSQNRLLGNQPQHF
TRBV30	TRBJ1-1	CAWRDGGLNTEAFF
TRBV11-2	TRBJ2-7	CASRWQPGTGYEQYF
TRBV15	TRBJ2-1	CATSRAPSSSYNEQFF
TRBV19	TRBJ1-2	CASSHGADGYTF
TRBV30	TRBJ2-1	CAWSVWRNPYNEQFF
TRBV7-9	TRBJ2-1	CASSSSGGSSYNEQFF
TRBV5-1	TRBJ1-1	CASSLVRGNTEAFF
TRBV19	TRBJ1-1	CASSATGEENTEAFF
TRBV25-1	TRBJ2-7	CASSAQVGVPRDEQYF
TRBV30	TRBJ1-1	CARKSNTEAFF
TRBV11-2	TRBJ2-7	CASSASGQGTYEQYF
TRBV19	TRBJ2-7	CASSIGDFSSYEQYF
TRBV9	TRBJ1-6	CASSIAGSPLHF
TRBV15	TRBJ1-5	CATSRGSGTGVGNQPQHF
TRBV11-2	TRBJ2-7	CASSDGQDYEQYF
TRBV4-3	TRBJ2-5	CASSQDRGGETQYF
TRBV28	TRBJ1-5	CATMQMGNQPQHF
TRBV27	TRBJ1-1	CASMEGADTEAFF
TRBV27	TRBJ1-2	CASSSLTGIDGYTF
TRBV28	TRBJ1-1	CASSLDRRQEAFF
TRBV27	TRBJ2-7	CASRPVGGSSYEQYF
TRBV21-1	TRBJ2-7	CASSKVITPAISSYEQYF
TRBV11-2	TRBJ2-7	CASSQEPASSYEQYF
TRBV5-1	TRBJ1-2	CASSLGRGYGYTF
TRBV27	TRBJ2-1	CASSLSGSSSYNEQFF
TRBV9	TRBJ2-2	CASSVGDSGTENTGELFF
TRBV7-9	TRBJ2-5	CASSQGAGQETQYF
TRBV4-3	TRBJ2-3	CASSNSGGAPDTQYF
TRBV4-1	.	CASSLISRPETPYEQYF
TRBV7-9	TRBJ2-6	CASRKTGGGRGANVLTF
TRBV6-6	TRBJ2-7	CASSYGAASYEQYF
TRBV28	TRBJ1-2	CASRRVGSYGYTF
TRBV11-1	TRBJ2-7	CASSRTGGRSEQYF